A single sample gave rise to the 22 T cell receptor beta chains below, sequenced in a study of patients and donors after allogeneic stem cell transplantation. TCRdb re-called the RT-PCR reads through MiXCR, storing one row per CDR3 protein. The sample shows 150,000 to 200,000 distinct CDR3 sequences, about 24% of them seen only once. The sequencing sample was made of blood, either unsorted or a sorted T cell fraction (not recorded which). These receptor sequences come from a human donor who was either an allogeneic HSCT recipient or a stem cell or donor lymphocyte infusion donor (not recorded which). It is not recorded whose cells these are; they may come from a transplant donor.

The chain couples TRBV2 to TRBJ2-1, with 7 nucleotides matching TRBD2. CDR3 length: 16 amino acids. After removal of 4 bases from V and 0 bases from J, the junction contained 6 bases not matched to a gene. The germline V gene encodes CDR1 SNHLY and CDR2 FYNNEI. CDR3 sequence reads: CASSGASGFSYNEQFF. The CDR3 DNA reads TGTGCCAGCAGTGGGGCTAGCGGCTTCTCCTACAATGAGCAGTTCTTC.

The CDR3 region has the DNA TGTGCCAGCAGTAGCCCGGGCAGGGGCAGGGACAATGAGCAGTTCTTC. Encoded protein: CASSSPGRGRDNEQFF. V gene TRBV12-3 or TRBV12-4 combines with J gene TRBJ2-1, with D possibly matching TRBD1 (6 bases). There are 16 residues in the CDR3. V lost 5 bases, J lost 5 bases, and 19 bases lay in between.

This clonotype was seen a few times. The rearrangement uses TRBV29-1 and TRBJ2-1, with D perhaps TRBD2 (6 bases). The CDR3 covers 13 residues. Germline V lookup: CDR1 SQVTM, CDR2 ANQGSEA. V was clipped by 3 bases and J by 7 bases, with 13 bases between them. The CDR3 DNA follows: TGCAGCGTTGAGGGGGGATTTAGTAATGAGCAGTTCTTC. Protein: CSVEGGFSNEQFF.

The chain carries TRBV7-6 and TRBJ2-1; D unclear. The germline CDR1 and CDR2 sequences are SGHVS and FNYEAQ. The ends were cut back, 1 base at V and 4 bases at J, with 11 bases in the middle. The CDR3 consists of 15 residues. The chain's CDR3 is CASSLEDWAYNEQFF. In DNA form, the CDR3 reads TGTGCCAGCAGCTTAGAAGACTGGGCTTACAATGAGCAGTTCTTC.

The genes are TRBV6-6 and TRBJ1-5; D is uncertain. This CDR3 spans 13 amino acids. Germline assignment: CDR1 MNHNY and CDR2 SVGAGI (reference sequence). V was pared by 2 bases and J by 5 bases, with 7 bases between. The CDR3 sequence is CASSYGQDQPQHF. Written as DNA, the CDR3 is TGTGCCAGCAGTTACGGGCAGGATCAGCCCCAGCATTTT.

V usage is TRBV4-3 and J usage is TRBJ2-2; the D is unclear. Germline values: CDR1 LGHNA, CDR2 YSLEER. Trimming cost V 1 base and J 0 bases, with 6 bases left between them. The CDR3 is made up of 15 amino acids. CDR3 DNA sequence: TGCGCCAGCAGCCAAGTGGTGTCGAACACCGGGGAGCTGTTTTTT. Its translation: CASSQVVSNTGELFF.

This clonotype was found a few times. The chain is built from TRBV3-1 and TRBJ2-5, with TRBD2 as a possible D gene (5 bases). There are 15 residues in the CDR3. The germline gives CDR1 LGHDT, CDR2 YNNKEL (reference sequence). The germline V and J ends were trimmed by 2 bases and 0 bases, with 10 bases remaining between them. For the CDR3, the DNA is TGTGCCAGCAGCCAACTCTCGGGGAACCAAGAGACCCAGTACTTC. Translating it yields CASSQLSGNQETQYF.

The chain has TRBV12-3 or TRBV12-4 and TRBJ2-1; 10 bases map to TRBD1. Trimming cost V 5 bases and J 3 bases; bases outside gene matches: 1. The CDR3 extends over 14 amino acids. CDR3 loop: CASSRDRGYNEQFF. As DNA, the CDR3 is TGTGCCAGCAGTCGGGACAGGGGCTACAATGAGCAGTTCTTC.

This clonotype appeared a few times. The chain has TRBV29-1 and TRBJ2-1; no clear D gene. V lost 2 bases and J lost 9, with 11 bases in between. CDR3 length: 12 amino acids. Germline CDR1 and CDR2: SQVTM and ANQGSEA. The CDR3 is CSVERRGSEQFF. Here the CDR3 DNA reads TGCAGCGTTGAAAGGAGAGGAAGTGAGCAGTTCTTC.

This clonotype turned up a few times. The chain uses TRBV20-1 and TRBJ2-7, with a possible D match to TRBD1 (5 bases). Germline CDR1 reads DFQATT; CDR2 reads SNEGSKA (reference sequence). With 3 bases removed from V and 0 bases from J, the gap between germline ends came to 15 bases. The CDR3 is 15 amino acids. This CDR3 is CSASRGPDSSYEQYF. In nucleotides, the CDR3 is TGCAGTGCTAGTAGGGGTCCGGATAGCTCCTACGAGCAGTACTTC.

This sequence joins TRBV20-1 and TRBJ2-2, with D possibly matching TRBD1 (5 bases). Between the trimmed V and J ends, which lost 0 bases and 1 base, there was a span of 15 bases. This CDR3 region has 17 residues. The germline CDR1 and CDR2 sequences are DFQATT and SNEGSKA (reference sequence). CDR3 protein: CSARDRFWQGNTGELFF. The CDR3, as DNA: TGCAGTGCTAGAGATCGTTTTTGGCAGGGGAACACCGGGGAGCTGTTTTTT.

The rearrangement joins TRBV5-5 to TRBJ2-3; unclear D gene. Deletions cut 0 bases from V and 6 bases from J, with 8 bases between. CDR1 SGHKS and CDR2 YYEKEE come from the germline V gene (reference sequence). The CDR3 is made up of 13 amino acids. DNA of the CDR3: TGTGCCAGCAGCTTGGGAAGAAGGGATACGCAGTATTTT. Protein: CASSLGRRDTQYF.

This clonotype was found a few times. V and J are TRBV6-1 and TRBJ1-6; D may be TRBD1 (6 bases). V lost 2 bases and J 5 bases, leaving 16 bases between the germline ends. The length of the CDR3 is 17 residues. Germline-derived CDR1 and CDR2 are MNHNS and SASEGT. This chain's CDR3 is CASSEFLRDKNNSPLHF. Here the CDR3 DNA reads TGTGCCAGCAGTGAATTCCTTCGGGACAAAAATAATTCACCCCTCCACTTT.

This clonotype came up a few times. The rearrangement uses TRBV6-5 and TRBJ1-6; D uncertain. The CDR3 is made up of 12 amino acids. CDR1 is MNHEY and CDR2 is SVGAGI in the germline V gene. V was cut by 2 bases and J by 8 bases, with 4 bases left in between. CDR3 amino acids: CASSYGDSPLHF. The CDR3 region has the DNA TGTGCCAGCAGTTACGGAGATTCACCCCTCCACTTT.

The chain joins TRBV6-5 to TRBJ2-1; 9 bases are a match to TRBD1. In germline, CDR1 is MNHEY, CDR2 SVGAGI. The CDR3 spans 13 residues. V shed 6 bases, J shed 7 bases, and the junction held 4 bases outside the gene matches. In nucleotides, the CDR3 is TGTGCCAGCAGCTACGGGACAGGGAATGAGCAGTTCTTC. It specifies CASSYGTGNEQFF.

This chain uses TRBV12-3 or TRBV12-4 with TRBJ2-5, with D possibly being TRBD1 or TRBD2 (5 bases each). This CDR3 is 15 amino acids long. V lost 3 bases and J lost 4, with 15 bases in between. The CDR3 nucleotides are TGTGCCAGCAGTTTTTGGGCTCTGGGGACAGAGACCCAGTACTTC. Its translation: CASSFWALGTETQYF.

The chain is built from TRBV9 and TRBJ2-5, with 7 bases matching TRBD2. CDR3 length: 13 residues. Germline trimming cut 4 bases from V and 5 bases from J; bases unmatched to any gene: 5. Germline V gene lookup returns CDR1 SGDLS and CDR2 YYNGEE. CDR3 bases: TGTGCCAGCAGCTATGGGACTACGGAGACCCAGTACTTC. Translated: CASSYGTTETQYF.

At least ten counts were recorded for this clonotype. The V gene is TRBV15, the J gene TRBJ1-2; 7 nucleotides align to TRBD1. Germline-derived CDR1 and CDR2 are LNHNV and YYDKDF (reference sequence). Trimming took 2 bases from V and 4 from J; bases not matched to a gene: 13. This CDR3 is 17 amino acids long. Here the CDR3 reads CATSRTVQGVGVYGYTF. The CDR3 nucleotides read TGTGCCACCAGCAGAACTGTGCAGGGGGTAGGCGTCTATGGCTACACCTTC.

This chain joins TRBV10-3 and TRBJ1-2; D remains unclear. The V end was cut by 8 bases, the J end by 4 bases, with 14 bases between. Per the germline V gene, CDR1 is ENHRY and CDR2 is SYGVKD. This CDR3 has 13 amino acids. Here the CDR3 DNA reads TGTGCCATCGCAGGAGGAGAGGTCTATGGCTACACCTTC. This sequence encodes CAIAGGEVYGYTF.

This chain links TRBV14 with TRBJ1-2; the D gene is possibly TRBD1 (6 bases). Trimming removed 1 base at V and 2 bases at J, with 17 bases between. Per the germline V gene, CDR1 is SGHDN and CDR2 is FVKESK. The CDR3 totals 17 residues. The CDR3 spells CASSQAGTPSLNYGYTF. CDR3 nucleotides: TGTGCCAGCAGCCAAGCTGGGACACCTTCCTTGAACTATGGCTACACCTTC.

The chain joins TRBV6-5 to TRBJ2-3; D gene unclear. Germline V gene sequence: CDR1 MNHEY, CDR2 SVGAGI. Trimming cost V 2 bases and J 2 bases, with 17 bases left between them. The CDR3 has 17 amino acids. CDR3 loop: CASSYGYVPRPTDTQYF. The CDR3 nucleotides read TGTGCCAGCAGTTACGGGTATGTCCCGAGGCCCACAGATACGCAGTATTTT.

The rearrangement joins TRBV4-1 to TRBJ1-3, with 8 bases matching TRBD1. The CDR3 length is 16 residues. J gave up 0 bases and V 8 bases, and 9 bases lay outside the gene matches. Germline CDR1 and CDR2: MGHRA and YSYEKL. The CDR3 sequence: CASGRRTGHSGNTIYF. CDR3 bases: TGCGCCAGCGGCCGTAGGACAGGGCACTCTGGAAACACCATATATTTT.